This T cell receptor (beta chain) was sequenced for a study of T cells after yellow fever vaccination. The overall study: Low-cell-number fractions underwent preparation using SMART-Seq v4 Ultra Low Input. Whole-study findings and limits: Most primary-vaccination clones reappeared after the booster (approximately 96% CD4, approximately 88% CD8). Peaking faster, on day 5 versus 15, the secondary response was nonetheless weaker.

This clonotype has at least ten counts. Template switching by 5'RACE produced TCR cDNA, adding a universal primer site and UMIs. TCRdb ran MiXCR on the 5' RACE reads and lists one entry per CDR3 protein. Among about 45,000 distinct CDR3 sequences listed, roughly 6.4% were seen once. The CDR3 totals 16 residues. Per germline, CDR1 SGHTA and CDR2 FQGNSA. Deletions cut 3 bases from V and 0 bases from J, with 12 bases between. The rearrangement joins TRBV7-2 to TRBJ2-1; maybe TRBD1 (6 bases). The input for sequencing was CD8+ T cells not binding an NS4B(214-222) dextramer, sorted from PBMCs, taken 45 days after the yellow fever booster vaccination. This TCR came from a man aged 30 to 39 who received the YFV17D yellow fever vaccine. CDR3 sequence reads: CASSFYPDSSYNEQFF. CDR3 nucleotide sequence: TGTGCCAGCAGCTTCTACCCGGACAGCTCCTACAATGAGCAGTTCTTC. The full variable domain, its missing parts supplied by reference TRBV7-2 and TRBJ2-1, is GAGVSQSPSNKVTEKGKDVELRCDPISGHTALYWYRQSLGQGLEFLIYFQGNSAPDKSGLPSDRFSAERTGGSVSTLTIQRTQQEDSAVYLCASSFYPDSSYNEQFFGPGTRLTVL.